These 19 T cell receptor beta chains were sequenced from one sample in a study of cytomegalovirus exposure and HLA in healthy donors. PCR amplification relied on 60 Vbeta primers (plus 13 Jbeta primers). Sequenced by immunoSEQ multiplex PCR; TCRdb stores in-frame clones only, minus some. The data contain some 150,000 clones, approximately 75% of them singletons. Material: PBMCs. The receptors were sampled from a male donor in good health and CMV-seronegative.

This clone was seen only a few times. The chain employs TRBV6-1 and TRBJ2-7; 9 bases are shared with TRBD1. V lost 3 bases and J lost 3; bases outside the gene matches: 6. The CDR3 loop spans 15 amino acids. Per germline, CDR1 MNHNS and CDR2 SASEGT. CDR3 sequence: CASSDGQGKSYEQYF. The CDR3 DNA sequence: TGTGCCAGCAGTGACGGACAGGGGAAGAGCTACGAGCAGTACTTC.

Turning to this clone: Mismatch with germline at one junction end may stem from a read error. V usage is TRBV7-7 and J usage is TRBJ2-5; 8 positions agree with TRBD1. The CDR3 has 13 amino acids. CDR1 and CDR2 (germline): SSHAT, FNYEAQ (reference sequence). CDR3 amino acids: CASSLGQGQTQYF. For the CDR3, the DNA is TGTGCTAGCAGCTTAGGACAGGGTCAGACCCAGTACTTC.

V usage is TRBV19 and J usage is TRBJ1-1; 7 nucleotides align to TRBD1. This CDR3 is 15 amino acids long. After removal of 3 bases from V and 0 bases from J, the junction contained 4 bases not matched to a gene. The germline V gene encodes CDR1 LNHDA and CDR2 SQIVND (reference sequence). CDR3 in DNA: TGTGCCAGTAGTATTACCGGGACAGTGAACACTGAAGCTTTCTTT. Its translation: CASSITGTVNTEAFF.

The rearrangement joins TRBV27 to TRBJ2-3, with 7 bases that match TRBD1. The CDR3 loop spans 15 amino acids. J lost 6 bases, V lost 4 bases, and 10 bases had no gene match. Germline CDR1 MNHEY, CDR2 SMNVEV (reference sequence). This chain's CDR3 is CASSSYRQGADTQYF. The CDR3 coding sequence is TGTGCCAGCAGTTCTTACCGACAGGGTGCGGATACGCAGTATTTT.

This CDR3 is CASSIWGTGEETQYF. The CDR3 DNA reads as TGTGCCAGTAGTATATGGGGGACAGGGGAAGAGACCCAGTACTTC. The chain recombines TRBV19 with TRBJ2-5, with 10 positions matching TRBD1. The CDR3 loop spans 15 amino acids. Germline CDR1 and CDR2: LNHDA and SQIVND (reference sequence). With V trimmed by 2 bases and J by 3 bases, 3 bases remained unmatched.

The chain carries TRBV6-1 and TRBJ1-2, with D maybe TRBD1 (5 bases). Germline V gives CDR1 MNHNS, CDR2 SASEGT. CDR3 length equals 13 residues. V was trimmed by 8 bases and J by 0 bases, leaving 10 bases between them. The DNA of the CDR3 is TGTGCCAGCGAGGCGGGGGCTAACTATGGCTACACCTTC. Its translation is CASEAGANYGYTF.

The rearrangement joins TRBV7-2 to TRBJ2-5; tentative D call: TRBD1 (6 bases). Trimming stripped 4 bases from V and 4 bases from J, with 13 bases between. CDR3 length: 14 residues. CDR1 and CDR2 (germline): SGHTA, FQGNSA. CDR3 in amino acids: CASSSDSGVETQYF. For the CDR3, the DNA is TGTGCCAGCAGCTCCGACTCAGGGGTAGAGACCCAGTACTTC.

The CDR3 region is CASSLSGEAKNIQYF. DNA for the CDR3: TGTGCCAGCAGCTTGAGCGGGGAAGCCAAAAACATTCAGTACTTC. The chain carries TRBV5-5 and TRBJ2-4; 7 bases agree with TRBD2. Germline loops: CDR1 SGHKS, CDR2 YYEKEE (reference sequence). With 1 base clipped from V and 0 bases from J, the junction kept 1 base outside the gene matches. The CDR3 runs to 15 residues.

This chain connects TRBV6-5 to TRBJ2-5; D gene unclear. From germline, CDR1 is MNHEY and CDR2 SVGAGI. Trimming pared 5 bases from V and 2 bases from J, leaving 9 bases between. CDR3 size: 13 residues. This CDR3 reads CASSQRVQETQYF. As DNA, the CDR3 is TGTGCCAGCAGTCAACGGGTACAAGAGACCCAGTACTTC.

The chain employs TRBV7-9 and TRBJ2-3; TRBD2 agrees at 8 bases. Germline CDR1 is SEHNR and CDR2 is FQNEAQ (reference sequence). After removal of 4 bases from V and 5 bases from J, the junction contained 11 bases not matched to a gene. This CDR3 contains 16 residues. CDR3 protein: CASSSLWAGGRDTQYF. The CDR3 nucleotides read TGTGCCAGCAGCTCCCTCTGGGCGGGGGGCAGAGATACGCAGTATTTT.

The chain recombines TRBV2 with TRBJ1-4, with D perhaps TRBD1 (6 bases). Trimming shortened V by 7 bases and J by 6 bases, and 15 bases separated the two germline ends. This CDR3 contains 14 residues. Germline CDR1 is SNHLY and CDR2 is FYNNEI. CDR3: CASKGGAGDEKLFF. Here the CDR3 DNA reads TGTGCCAGCAAAGGGGGGGCGGGGGATGAAAAACTGTTTTTT.

V and J are TRBV6-5 and TRBJ2-2; TRBD1 matches at 7 bases. V trimming: 7 bases; J trimming: 6 bases; junction bases outside the gene matches: 8. Germline CDR1 is MNHEY and CDR2 is SVGAGI. The length of the CDR3 is 14 residues. The CDR3 sequence: CASTTQDRAGELFF. The CDR3 DNA sequence: TGTGCCAGCACCACCCAAGACAGGGCCGGGGAGCTGTTTTTT.

This clone was counted a few times. The chain carries TRBV5-1 and TRBJ2-2; 13 bases are shared with TRBD2. The CDR3 extends over 18 amino acids. V was clipped by 3 bases and J by 3 bases; unmatched bases: 8. Germline CDR1 and CDR2: SGHRS and YFSETQ. The CDR3 nucleotides read TGCGCCAGCAGCTCCTTTCCGACTAGCGGGGGGCACACCGGGGAGCTGTTTTTT. Translating gives CASSSFPTSGGHTGELFF.

The gene calls are TRBV5-1 and TRBJ2-3, with 15 nucleotides matching TRBD2. Germline CDR1 is SGHRS and CDR2 is YFSETQ. CDR3 size: 18 residues. V lost 2 bases, J lost 5 bases, and 9 bases stayed unmatched. The CDR3 nucleotides read TGCGCCAGCAGCTTCGGGACTAGCGGGGGGCCGCGGGGAGATACGCAGTATTTT. Translating it yields CASSFGTSGGPRGDTQYF.

This chain connects TRBV19 to TRBJ2-1, with 9 bases matching TRBD1. CDR1 is LNHDA and CDR2 is SQIVND in the germline V gene (reference sequence). CDR3 length: 13 residues. The ends lost 6 bases at V and 8 bases at J; junction bases unmatched: 5. In nucleotides, the CDR3 is TGTGCCAGTAGGGTGGGACAGGGCGATGAGCAGTTCTTC. Translation gives CASRVGQGDEQFF.

The chain has TRBV4-1 and TRBJ2-1, with 13 bases that match TRBD2. V lost 0 bases to trimming and J lost 7 bases; unmatched junction nucleotides: 3. Germline V CDR1 and CDR2: MGHRA, YSYEKL. The CDR3 spans 16 residues. This chain's CDR3 is CASSQDMGLAGNEQFF. The CDR3 DNA follows: TGCGCCAGCAGCCAAGATATGGGACTAGCGGGGAATGAGCAGTTCTTC.

The J gene is TRBJ1-2, the V gene TRBV10-3; a weak D match, TRBD1 (6 bases). V lost 4 bases, J lost 5 bases, and 14 bases lay in between. The CDR3 has 14 residues. Germline CDR1 is ENHRY and CDR2 is SYGVKD. CDR3 region: CAISGGQNPYGYTF. The CDR3 DNA reads TGTGCCATCAGTGGAGGACAGAACCCTTATGGCTACACCTTC.

The chain links TRBV18 to TRBJ1-3; 9 nucleotides align to TRBD1. The CDR3 contains 16 residues. Trimming at V came to 4 bases and at J to 3 bases, leaving 7 bases not matched to a gene. Looked up from germline, CDR1 is KGHSH and CDR2 is LQKENI. CDR3: CASSLPTGGNGNTIYF. DNA for the CDR3: TGTGCCAGCTCACTGCCAACAGGGGGCAATGGAAACACCATATATTTT. Full variable domain (outside the CDR3, taken from reference TRBV18 and TRBJ1-3): NAGVMQNPRHLVRRRGQEARLRCSPMKGHSHVYWYRQLPEEGLKFMVYLQKENIIDESGMPKERFSAEFPKEGPSILRIQQVVRGDSAAYFCASSLPTGGNGNTIYFGEGSWLTVV.

The chain combines TRBV5-4 with TRBJ2-5; 8 bases map to TRBD1. The DNA end favors TRBJ2-7, so the J call may be wrong. CDR1 SGHNT and CDR2 YYREEE come from the germline V gene (reference sequence). The CDR3 runs to 14 residues. The CDR3 protein is CASKEGQVSYEQYF. The CDR3 DNA follows: TGTGCCAGCAAAGAGGGACAGGTTTCCTACGAGCAGTACTTC.